This T cell receptor (beta chain) was retrieved from a study of metastatic and nonmetastatic thyroid tumors. Study-level background: Samples came from malignant and benign thyroid patients, and repertoires were compared across blood and tumor or nodule tissue. Overall study results and limits: As reported, TCR beta diversity in blood and tumor was significantly higher in malignant thyroid tumors than in benign nodules.

This clone was observed many times. The antigen is unknown. Thyroid surgery took place with no prior treatment in any patient. The CDR3 sequence is 14 residues long. Trimming left V 0 bases short and J 2 bases short, with 10 bases between. Germline V CDR1 and CDR2: DFQATT, SNEGSKA (reference sequence). TCRdb re-called the PCR reads with MiXCR. The repertoire holds about 53,000 clones, approximately 22% seen once, with 3.5% to 5% in the top ten. The rearrangement links TRBV20-1 to TRBJ1-2; TRBD1 is a possible D gene (5 bases). The source material was blood. This receptor was identified in a female donor with papillary thyroid cancer or a benign thyroid nodule (not recorded which). Some clones in this sample may be carry-over from other donors' samples. CDR3 residues: CSARDKGANYGYTF. The CDR3 DNA is TGCAGTGCTAGAGATAAAGGGGCAAACTATGGCTACACCTTC.